These 17 T cell receptor beta chains share one sample of origin, sequenced in a study of T cell responses to AZD1222 COVID-19 vaccine. Data came from immunoSEQ multiplex PCR; TCRdb stores just in-frame clones and leaves some out. The sample yields about 110,000 clones, approximately 87% seen once. The sequencing here drew on peripheral blood, taken on day 0 of AZD1222 vaccination. The receptor source for this set is an adult in good health.

The sample holds one count of this clone. The chain has TRBV19 and TRBJ2-3; D gene unclear. Trimming took 3 bases from V and 5 from J, leaving 3 bases between them. Per the germline V gene, CDR1 is LNHDA and CDR2 is SQIVND (reference sequence). The CDR3 spans 11 residues. CDR3 sequence reads: CASSIRDTQYF. CDR3 sequence (DNA): TGTGCCAGTAGTATTAGAGATACGCAGTATTTT.

The V gene is TRBV28, the J gene TRBJ1-3; D gene ambiguous. Trimming removed 11 bases from V and 1 base from J, with 12 bases in between. Germline CDR1 MDHEN, CDR2 SYDVKM. The CDR3 covers 13 residues. This CDR3 reads CACLGDSGNTIYF. CDR3 bases: TGTGCCTGCCTCGGGGATTCTGGAAACACCATATATTTT.

The CDR3 DNA sequence: TGTGCTAGTGGTAACGGACTAGCGGGGAGCTCCTACAATGAGCAGTTCTTC. Its translation: CASGNGLAGSSYNEQFF. This chain connects TRBV12-5 to TRBJ2-1; TRBD2 matches 12 bases. This CDR3 spans 17 amino acids. The J segment lost 0 bases and the V segment lost 5 bases, leaving 5 bases of the junction unmatched. Germline CDR1 and CDR2: LGHNT and FRNRAP.

In nucleotides, the CDR3 is TGTGCCAGCAGTCGGGGGGTGCGCACTGAAGCTTTCTTT. Translation gives CASSRGVRTEAFF. This sequence joins TRBV11-2 and TRBJ1-1, with D maybe TRBD1 (5 bases). The CDR3 sequence is 13 residues long. Germline lookup yields CDR1 SGHAT and CDR2 FQNNGV. Trimming left V 6 bases short and J 4 bases short, with 12 bases between. The complete variable domain, with remaining parts taken from reference TRBV11-2 and TRBJ1-1, reads EAGVAQSPRYKIIEKRQSVAFWCNPISGHATLYWYQQILGQGPKLLIQFQNNGVVDDSQLPKDRFSAERLKGVDSTLKIQPAKLEDSAVYLCASSRGVRTEAFFGQGTRLTVV.

The chain has TRBV20-1 and TRBJ2-5, with D tentatively TRBD2 (6 bases). V dropped 3 bases and J dropped 2 bases, with 16 bases sitting between them. The length of the CDR3 is 15 residues. Germline lookup yields CDR1 DFQATT and CDR2 SNEGSKA (reference sequence). In nucleotides, the CDR3 is TGCAGTGCTAGTTCCGGGAGTCAATCTCAAGAGACCCAGTACTTC. Residues: CSASSGSQSQETQYF.

The chain recombines TRBV15 with TRBJ1-5; TRBD1 aligns across 8 bases. CDR1 LNHNV and CDR2 YYDKDF come from the germline V gene (reference sequence). The CDR3 is 19 amino acids. Losses at the gene ends were 4 bases for V and 2 bases for J; bases not matched to a gene: 16. This CDR3 is CATSKARTGSLKGNQPQHF. The CDR3 DNA reads TGTGCCACCAGCAAAGCCCGGACAGGGAGTTTGAAGGGCAATCAGCCCCAGCATTTT.

V gene TRBV28 combines with J gene TRBJ2-5; TRBD2 matches 15 bases. Germline CDR1 reads MDHEN; CDR2 reads SYDVKM. The ends lost 4 bases at V and 4 bases at J; junction bases unmatched: 10. The CDR3 is made up of 18 amino acids. The CDR3 DNA reads TGTGCCAGCAGTTCGGCCGGACTAGCGGGAGGGGTGACAGAGACCCAGTACTTC. This sequence encodes CASSSAGLAGGVTETQYF.

The rearrangement links TRBV6-5 to TRBJ1-6, with 9 bases fitting TRBD1. The CDR3 has 14 amino acids. Germline V CDR1 and CDR2: MNHEY, SVGAGI. The J segment lost 10 bases and the V segment lost 7 bases, leaving 8 bases of the junction unmatched. The CDR3 DNA reads as TGTGCCAGCACTCCTGGACAGGGGCAATCACCCCTCCACTTT. Translating gives CASTPGQGQSPLHF.

The rearrangement uses TRBV5-8 and TRBJ1-1; a weak D match, TRBD1 (5 bases). Trimming stripped 1 base from V and 5 bases from J, with 18 bases between. Germline-derived CDR1 and CDR2 are SGHTS and YDEGEE. This CDR3 is built from 16 residues. This CDR3 is CASSLSFGASRTEAFF. The CDR3 nucleotides are TGTGCCAGCAGCTTGAGTTTTGGGGCGAGCCGGACTGAAGCTTTCTTT. Together with reference TRBV5-8 and TRBJ1-1, the CDR3 gives the full variable domain: EAGVTQSPTHLIKTRGQQATLRCSPISGHTSVYWYQQALGLGLQFLLWYDEGEERNRGNFPPRFSGRQFPNYSSELNVNALELEDSALYLCASSLSFGASRTEAFFGQGTRLTVV.

V is TRBV5-4 and J is TRBJ2-1, with TRBD2 matching 11 bases. The CDR3 covers 15 residues. From germline, CDR1 is SGHNT and CDR2 YYREEE (reference sequence). Trimming cost V 2 bases and J 5 bases; bases outside gene matches: 3. CDR3 nucleotides: TGTGCCAGCAGCTTCGGACTAGCGGGTGACAATGAGCAGTTCTTC. It specifies CASSFGLAGDNEQFF. The whole variable domain, filled in from reference TRBV5-4 and TRBJ2-1, reads ETGVTQSPTHLIKTRGQQVTLRCSSQSGHNTVSWYQQALGQGPQFIFQYYREEENGRGNFPPRFSGLQFPNYSSELNVNALELDDSALYLCASSFGLAGDNEQFFGPGTRLTVL.

The chain combines TRBV19 with TRBJ1-5; maybe TRBD1 (5 bases). V lost 7 bases, J lost 4 bases, and 14 bases lay in between. CDR1 LNHDA and CDR2 SQIVND come from the germline V gene (reference sequence). The CDR3 is made up of 14 amino acids. This chain's CDR3 is CASNLGRGNQPQHF. The CDR3 DNA is TGTGCCAGTAACCTAGGACGGGGGAATCAGCCCCAGCATTTT.

J is TRBJ1-2 and V is TRBV12-3 or TRBV12-4; D is uncertain. CDR3 length: 12 amino acids. V was pared by 3 bases and J by 3 bases, with 5 bases between. The CDR3 DNA reads as TGTGCCAGCAGTTTGGCCTACTATGGCTACACCTTC. Translation gives CASSLAYYGYTF.

J is TRBJ2-1 and V is TRBV7-9; unclear D gene. The germline V gene encodes CDR1 SEHNR and CDR2 FQNEAQ (reference sequence). The V end lost 3 bases, the J end lost 1 base, and 16 bases lay between the germline ends. This CDR3 has 17 residues. The CDR3 nucleotides read TGTGCCAGCAGCTTCCTGTTAGGTCTTGGGTCCTACAATGAGCAGTTCTTC. Protein product: CASSFLLGLGSYNEQFF.

The chain combines TRBV9 with TRBJ1-1; unclear D gene. The germline gives CDR1 SGDLS, CDR2 YYNGEE. The CDR3 extends over 15 amino acids. The germline V and J ends were trimmed by 0 bases and 4 bases, with 13 bases remaining between them. CDR3: CASSVDPGASTEAFF. DNA of the CDR3: TGTGCCAGCAGCGTAGATCCGGGCGCAAGCACTGAAGCTTTCTTT.

V gene TRBV10-1 combines with J gene TRBJ2-3; D gene unclear. Germline CDR1 WNHNN, CDR2 SYGVQD (reference sequence). Trimming stripped 2 bases from V and 5 bases from J, with 8 bases between. The CDR3 extends over 13 amino acids. CDR3 loop: CASSEPFRDTQYF. In nucleotides, the CDR3 is TGCGCCAGCAGTGAGCCTTTCAGAGATACGCAGTATTTT.

The CDR3 is CASSLVGVGQPQHF. DNA of the CDR3: TGTGCCAGCAGCTTGGTCGGGGTCGGACAGCCCCAGCATTTT. The chain employs TRBV5-5 and TRBJ1-5, with D hard to call. The germline V gene encodes CDR1 SGHKS and CDR2 YYEKEE (reference sequence). This CDR3 has 14 amino acids. Trimming shortened V by 0 bases and J by 7 bases, and 11 bases separated the two germline ends. Looking up the rest from reference TRBV5-5 and TRBJ1-5 gives the full variable domain: DAGVTQSPTHLIKTRGQQVTLRCSPISGHKSVSWYQQVLGQGPQFIFQYYEKEERGRGNFPDRFSARQFPNYSSELNVNALLLGDSALYLCASSLVGVGQPQHFGDGTRLSIL.

In its sample, this clone was seen once. J is TRBJ2-3 and V is TRBV5-1; D is perhaps TRBD2 (6 bases). CDR3 length: 16 amino acids. The germline gives CDR1 SGHRS, CDR2 YFSETQ. V lost 5 bases and J lost 1, with 17 bases in between. This CDR3 reads CASSFDWRERTDTQYF. In DNA, the CDR3 is TGCGCCAGCAGTTTTGACTGGCGGGAACGCACAGATACGCAGTATTTT.